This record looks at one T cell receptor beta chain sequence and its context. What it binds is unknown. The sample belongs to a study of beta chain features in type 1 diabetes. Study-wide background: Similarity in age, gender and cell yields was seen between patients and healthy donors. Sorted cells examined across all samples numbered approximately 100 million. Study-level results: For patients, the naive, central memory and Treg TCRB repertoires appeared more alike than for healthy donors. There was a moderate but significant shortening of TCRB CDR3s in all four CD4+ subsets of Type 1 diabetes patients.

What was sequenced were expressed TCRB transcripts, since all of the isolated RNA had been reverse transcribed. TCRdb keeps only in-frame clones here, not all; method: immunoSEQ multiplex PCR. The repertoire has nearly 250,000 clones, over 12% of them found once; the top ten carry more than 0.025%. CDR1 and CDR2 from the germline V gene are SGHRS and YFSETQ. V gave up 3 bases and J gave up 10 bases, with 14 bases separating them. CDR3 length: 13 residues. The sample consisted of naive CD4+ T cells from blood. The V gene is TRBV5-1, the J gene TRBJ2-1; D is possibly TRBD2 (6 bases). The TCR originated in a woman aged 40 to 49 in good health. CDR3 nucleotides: TGCGCCAGCAGCTGGTCTGGGGAGGAAGAGCAGTTCTTC. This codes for CASSWSGEEEQFF.